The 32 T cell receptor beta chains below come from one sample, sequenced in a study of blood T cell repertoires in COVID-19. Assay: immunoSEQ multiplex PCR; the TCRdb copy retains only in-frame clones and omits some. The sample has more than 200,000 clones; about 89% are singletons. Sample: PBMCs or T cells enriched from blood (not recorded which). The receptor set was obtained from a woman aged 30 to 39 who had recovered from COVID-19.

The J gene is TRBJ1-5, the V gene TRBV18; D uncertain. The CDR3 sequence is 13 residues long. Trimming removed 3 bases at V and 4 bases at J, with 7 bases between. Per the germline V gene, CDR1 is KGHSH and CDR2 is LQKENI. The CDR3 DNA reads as TGTGCCAGCTCACCGACGGGGAATCAGCCCCAGCATTTT. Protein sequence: CASSPTGNQPQHF.

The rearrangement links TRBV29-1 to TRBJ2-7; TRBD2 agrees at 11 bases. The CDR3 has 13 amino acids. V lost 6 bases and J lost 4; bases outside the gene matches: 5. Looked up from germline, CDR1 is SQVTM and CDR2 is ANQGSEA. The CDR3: CSVTSGSSYEQYF. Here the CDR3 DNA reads TGCAGCGTCACTAGCGGGAGTTCTTACGAGCAGTACTTC.

CDR3 in amino acids: CASSLASGRADTQYF. The DNA of the CDR3 is TGTGCCAGCAGCTTGGCTAGCGGGAGGGCAGATACGCAGTATTTT. This chain uses TRBV7-2 with TRBJ2-3, with 12 bases matching TRBD2. There are 15 residues in the CDR3. From germline, CDR1 is SGHTA and CDR2 FQGNSA. V was clipped by 3 bases and J by 4 bases; unmatched bases: 2.

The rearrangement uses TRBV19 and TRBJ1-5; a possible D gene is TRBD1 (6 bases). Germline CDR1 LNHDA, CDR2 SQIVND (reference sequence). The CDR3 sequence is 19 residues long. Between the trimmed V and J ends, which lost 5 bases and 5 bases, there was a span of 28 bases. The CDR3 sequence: CASSLTDRSFYFGDQPQHF. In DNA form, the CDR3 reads TGTGCCAGTAGTTTGACGGACAGATCTTTTTATTTTGGGGATCAGCCCCAGCATTTT.

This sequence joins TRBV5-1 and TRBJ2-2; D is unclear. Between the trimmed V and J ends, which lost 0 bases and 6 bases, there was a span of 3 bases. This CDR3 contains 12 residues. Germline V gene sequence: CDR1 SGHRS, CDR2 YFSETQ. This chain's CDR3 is CASSLVAGELFF. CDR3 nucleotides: TGCGCCAGCAGCTTGGTCGCCGGGGAGCTGTTTTTT.

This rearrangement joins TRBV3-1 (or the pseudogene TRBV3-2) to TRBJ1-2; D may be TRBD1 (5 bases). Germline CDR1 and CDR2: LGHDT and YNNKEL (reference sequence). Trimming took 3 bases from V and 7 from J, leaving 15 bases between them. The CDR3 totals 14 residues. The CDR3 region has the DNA TGTGCCAGCAGCCAGGTCCAGGGAAATATTGGCTACACCTTC. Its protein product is CASSQVQGNIGYTF.

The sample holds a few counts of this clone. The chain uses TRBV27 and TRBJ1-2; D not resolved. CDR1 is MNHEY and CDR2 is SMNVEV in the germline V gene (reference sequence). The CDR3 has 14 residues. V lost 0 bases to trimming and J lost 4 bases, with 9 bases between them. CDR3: CASSLSLETYGYTF. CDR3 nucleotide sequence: TGTGCCAGCAGTTTATCGTTGGAGACCTATGGCTACACCTTC.

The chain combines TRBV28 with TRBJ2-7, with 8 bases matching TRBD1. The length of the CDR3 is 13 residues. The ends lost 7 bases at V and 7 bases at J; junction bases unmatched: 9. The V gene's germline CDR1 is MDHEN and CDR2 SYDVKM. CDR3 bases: TGTGCCAGCACCCGGACAGGGCGGGGTGAGCAGTACTTC. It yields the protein CASTRTGRGEQYF.

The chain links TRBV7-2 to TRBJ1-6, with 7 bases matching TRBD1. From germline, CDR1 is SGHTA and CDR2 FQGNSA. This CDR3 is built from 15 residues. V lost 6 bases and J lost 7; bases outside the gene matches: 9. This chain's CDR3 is CASRSSTGVNSPLHF. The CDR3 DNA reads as TGTGCCAGCAGGTCGTCTACAGGGGTCAATTCACCCCTCCACTTT.

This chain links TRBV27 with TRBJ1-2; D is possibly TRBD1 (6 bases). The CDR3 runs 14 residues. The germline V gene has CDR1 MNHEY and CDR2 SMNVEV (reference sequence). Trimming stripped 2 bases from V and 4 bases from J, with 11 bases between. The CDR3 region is CASSLGQPLYGYTF. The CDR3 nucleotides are TGTGCCAGCAGTTTAGGACAGCCACTCTATGGCTACACCTTC.

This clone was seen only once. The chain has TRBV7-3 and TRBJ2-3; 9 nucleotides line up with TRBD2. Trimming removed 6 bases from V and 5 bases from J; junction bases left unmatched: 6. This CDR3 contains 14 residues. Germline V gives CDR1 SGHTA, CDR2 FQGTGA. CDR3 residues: CASSLSGSLDTQYF. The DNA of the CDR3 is TGTGCCAGCAGTCTTAGCGGGAGTTTAGATACGCAGTATTTT.

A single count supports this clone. CDR3 sequence: CASGSPRRDYGYTF. Here the CDR3 DNA reads TGTGCCAGCGGATCGCCGCGGCGCGACTATGGCTACACCTTC. The V call is TRBV6-5, the J call TRBJ1-2; D not resolved. V was shortened by 8 bases and J by 3 bases, with 16 bases between the two germline ends. Germline V gives CDR1 MNHEY, CDR2 SVGAGI. The CDR3 has 14 amino acids.

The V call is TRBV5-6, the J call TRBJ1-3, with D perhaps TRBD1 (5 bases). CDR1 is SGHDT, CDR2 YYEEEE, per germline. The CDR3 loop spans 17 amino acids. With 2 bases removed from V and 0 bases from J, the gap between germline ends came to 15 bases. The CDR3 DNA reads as TGTGCCAGCAGCTTAGCGGGACTCATAAGCTCTGGAAACACCATATATTTT. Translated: CASSLAGLISSGNTIYF.

The CDR3 spells CASSHGDRRRTEAFF. In nucleotides, the CDR3 is TGTGCCAGCAGCCACGGGGACAGGCGGAGAACTGAAGCTTTCTTT. The chain carries TRBV3-1 (or the pseudogene TRBV3-2) and TRBJ1-1; 8 nucleotides match TRBD1. Per germline, CDR1 LGHDT and CDR2 YNNKEL (reference sequence). This CDR3 is 15 amino acids long. The junction had 8 bases not matched to a gene; V was cut back by 3 bases and J by 5 bases.

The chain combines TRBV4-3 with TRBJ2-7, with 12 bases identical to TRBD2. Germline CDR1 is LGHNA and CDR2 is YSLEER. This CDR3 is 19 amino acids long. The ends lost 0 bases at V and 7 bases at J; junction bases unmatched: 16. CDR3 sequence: CASSQDLFGWLAGGGEQYF. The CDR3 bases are TGCGCCAGCAGCCAAGATCTTTTTGGGTGGCTAGCGGGAGGGGGAGAGCAGTACTTC.

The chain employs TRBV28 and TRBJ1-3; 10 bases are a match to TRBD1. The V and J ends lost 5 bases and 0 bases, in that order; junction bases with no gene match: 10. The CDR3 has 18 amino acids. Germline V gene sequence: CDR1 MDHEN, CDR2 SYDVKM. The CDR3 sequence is CASSDRGRRSISGNTIYF. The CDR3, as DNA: TGTGCCAGCAGTGACAGGGGGCGAAGAAGCATCTCTGGAAACACCATATATTTT.

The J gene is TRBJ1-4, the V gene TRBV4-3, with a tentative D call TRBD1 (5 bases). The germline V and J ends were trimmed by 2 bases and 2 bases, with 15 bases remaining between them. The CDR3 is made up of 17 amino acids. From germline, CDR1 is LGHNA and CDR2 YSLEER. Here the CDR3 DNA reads TGCGCCAGCAGCCAAAAAGCCACGGGGGGGACTAATGAAAAACTGTTTTTT. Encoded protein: CASSQKATGGTNEKLFF.

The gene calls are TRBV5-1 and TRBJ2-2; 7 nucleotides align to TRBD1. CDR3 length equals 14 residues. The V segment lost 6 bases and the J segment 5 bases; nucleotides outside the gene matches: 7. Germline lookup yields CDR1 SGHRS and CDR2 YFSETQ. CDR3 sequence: CASTQGVATGELFF. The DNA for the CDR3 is TGCGCCAGCACCCAGGGGGTGGCTACCGGGGAGCTGTTTTTT. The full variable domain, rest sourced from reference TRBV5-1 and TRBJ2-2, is KAGVTQTPRYLIKTRGQQVTLSCSPISGHRSVSWYQQTPGQGLQFLFEYFSETQRNKGNFPGRFSGRQFSNSRSEMNVSTLELGDSALYLCASTQGVATGELFFGEGSRLTVL.

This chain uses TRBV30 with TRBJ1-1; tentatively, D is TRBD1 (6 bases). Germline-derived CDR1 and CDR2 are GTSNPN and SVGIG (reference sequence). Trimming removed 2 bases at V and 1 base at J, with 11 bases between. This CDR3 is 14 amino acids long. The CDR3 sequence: CAWSWGTRNTEAFF. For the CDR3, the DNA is TGTGCCTGGAGTTGGGGGACACGGAACACTGAAGCTTTCTTT.

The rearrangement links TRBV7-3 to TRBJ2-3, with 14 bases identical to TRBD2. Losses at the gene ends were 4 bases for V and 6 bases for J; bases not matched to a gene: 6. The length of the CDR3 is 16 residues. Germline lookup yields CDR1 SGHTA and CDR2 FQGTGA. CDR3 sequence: CASSSGLAGAADTQYF. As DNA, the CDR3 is TGTGCCAGCAGCTCGGGACTAGCGGGAGCTGCGGATACGCAGTATTTT.

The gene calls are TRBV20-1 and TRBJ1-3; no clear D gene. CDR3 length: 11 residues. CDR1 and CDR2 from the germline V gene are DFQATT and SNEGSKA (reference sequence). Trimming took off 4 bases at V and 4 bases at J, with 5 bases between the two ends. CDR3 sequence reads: CSAIYGNTIYF. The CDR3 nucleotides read TGCAGTGCTATCTACGGAAACACCATATATTTT.

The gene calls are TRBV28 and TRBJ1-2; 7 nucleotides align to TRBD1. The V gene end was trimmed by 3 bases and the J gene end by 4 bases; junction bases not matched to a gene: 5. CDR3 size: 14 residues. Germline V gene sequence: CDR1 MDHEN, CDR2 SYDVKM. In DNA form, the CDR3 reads TGTGCCAGCAGTTTTTCGGGACAGTCCTATGGCTACACCTTC. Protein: CASSFSGQSYGYTF.

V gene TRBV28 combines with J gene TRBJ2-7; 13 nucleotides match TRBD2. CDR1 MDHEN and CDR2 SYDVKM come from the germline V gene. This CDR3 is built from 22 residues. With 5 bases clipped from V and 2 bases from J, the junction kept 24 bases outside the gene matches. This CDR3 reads CASSDYTLRLAGGAYKTYEQYF. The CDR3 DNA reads TGTGCCAGCAGTGATTACACCCTGAGACTAGCGGGAGGAGCCTATAAGACCTACGAGCAGTACTTC.

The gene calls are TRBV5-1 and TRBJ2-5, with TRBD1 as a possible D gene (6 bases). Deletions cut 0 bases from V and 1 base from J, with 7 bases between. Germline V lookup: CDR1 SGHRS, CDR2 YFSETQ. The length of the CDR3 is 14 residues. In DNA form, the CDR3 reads TGCGCCAGCAGCTTGGGAGGGGGCCAAGAGACCCAGTACTTC. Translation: CASSLGGGQETQYF. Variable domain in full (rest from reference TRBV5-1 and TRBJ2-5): KAGVTQTPRYLIKTRGQQVTLSCSPISGHRSVSWYQQTPGQGLQFLFEYFSETQRNKGNFPGRFSGRQFSNSRSEMNVSTLELGDSALYLCASSLGGGQETQYFGPGTRLLVL.

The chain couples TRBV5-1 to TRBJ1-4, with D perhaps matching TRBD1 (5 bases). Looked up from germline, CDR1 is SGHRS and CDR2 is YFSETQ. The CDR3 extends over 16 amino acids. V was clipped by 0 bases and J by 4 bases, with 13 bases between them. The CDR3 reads CASSLALTVGNEKLFF. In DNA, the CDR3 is TGCGCCAGCAGCTTGGCCCTGACAGTTGGTAATGAAAAACTGTTTTTT.

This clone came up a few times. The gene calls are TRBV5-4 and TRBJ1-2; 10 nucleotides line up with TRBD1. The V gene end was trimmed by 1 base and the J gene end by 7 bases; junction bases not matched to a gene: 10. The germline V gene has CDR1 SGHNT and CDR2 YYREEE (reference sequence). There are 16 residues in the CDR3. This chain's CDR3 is CASSLKGLTGGRGYTF. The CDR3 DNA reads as TGTGCCAGCAGCTTGAAGGGTCTGACAGGGGGCCGTGGCTACACCTTC.

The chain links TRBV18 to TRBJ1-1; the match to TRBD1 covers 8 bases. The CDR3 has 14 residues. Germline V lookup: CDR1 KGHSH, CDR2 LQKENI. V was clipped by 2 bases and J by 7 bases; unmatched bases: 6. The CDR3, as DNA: TGTGCCAGCTCACCAGGGTCCGGGACAGGTGAAGCTTTCTTT. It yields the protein CASSPGSGTGEAFF.

The CDR3 is CASSGTSGRHTGELFF. CDR3 DNA: TGTGCCAGCAGCGGGACTAGCGGGAGGCACACCGGGGAGCTGTTTTTT. This chain connects TRBV25-1 to TRBJ2-2; 15 nucleotides line up with TRBD2. This CDR3 spans 16 amino acids. Per the germline V gene, CDR1 is MGHDK and CDR2 is SYGVNS. Trimming cost V 6 bases and J 3 bases; bases outside gene matches: 2.

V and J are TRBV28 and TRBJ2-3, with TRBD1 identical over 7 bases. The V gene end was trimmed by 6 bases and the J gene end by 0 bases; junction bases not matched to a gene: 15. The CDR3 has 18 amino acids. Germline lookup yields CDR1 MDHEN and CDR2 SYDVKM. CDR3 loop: CASSSGQRHVWSTDTQYF. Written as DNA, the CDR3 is TGTGCCAGCAGCTCGGGACAGAGACACGTTTGGAGCACAGATACGCAGTATTTT.

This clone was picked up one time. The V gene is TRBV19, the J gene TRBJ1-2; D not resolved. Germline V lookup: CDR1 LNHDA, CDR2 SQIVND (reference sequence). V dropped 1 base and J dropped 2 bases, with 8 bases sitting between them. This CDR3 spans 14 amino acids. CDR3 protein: CASSIGGQNYGYTF. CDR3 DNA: TGTGCCAGTAGTATAGGAGGCCAGAACTATGGCTACACCTTC.

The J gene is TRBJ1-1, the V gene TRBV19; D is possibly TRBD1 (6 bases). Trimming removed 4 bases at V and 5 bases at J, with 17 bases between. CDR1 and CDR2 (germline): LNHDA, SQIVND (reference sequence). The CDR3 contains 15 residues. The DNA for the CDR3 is TGTGCCAGTAGTAGTGGACAGCACGCCGTTACTGAAGCTTTCTTT. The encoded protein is CASSSGQHAVTEAFF.

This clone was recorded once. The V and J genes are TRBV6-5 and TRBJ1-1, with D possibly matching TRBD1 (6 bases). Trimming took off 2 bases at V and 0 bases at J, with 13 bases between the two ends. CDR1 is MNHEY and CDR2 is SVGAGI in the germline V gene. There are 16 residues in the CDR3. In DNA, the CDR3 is TGTGCCAGCAGTTACAGGACAGTTTACATGAACACTGAAGCTTTCTTT. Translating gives CASSYRTVYMNTEAFF.